The 16 T cell receptor beta chains listed next were all sequenced from one sample in a study of cytomegalovirus exposure and HLA in healthy donors. The PCR ran on 60 Vbeta and 13 Jbeta primers. The data were produced by immunoSEQ multiplex PCR, yet TCRdb's version contains in-frame clones alone and is incomplete. The repertoire holds under 200,000 clones, with around 68% as singletons. The specimen was PBMCs. The receptors were sampled from a girl aged 10-17 years in good health and CMV-seronegative.

The chain employs TRBV6-1 and TRBJ1-1; perhaps TRBD1 as D (6 bases). Germline CDR1 and CDR2: MNHNS and SASEGT. This CDR3 comprises 16 residues. V was trimmed by 3 bases and J by 1 base, leaving 15 bases between them. CDR3 coding DNA: TGTGCCAGCAGTGAGCCGCCGGGACACGGGAACACTGAAGCTTTCTTT. Translation: CASSEPPGHGNTEAFF.

V and J are TRBV5-1 and TRBJ2-7, with 14 bases aligning to TRBD2. The V gene's germline CDR1 is SGHRS and CDR2 YFSETQ. J lost 12 bases, V lost 0 bases, and 14 bases had no gene match. The CDR3 is 17 amino acids. Written as DNA, the CDR3 is TGCGCCAGCAGCTTGGAGAACCCGGGACTAGCGGGAGATAAAAGGTACTTC. Amino acid sequence: CASSLENPGLAGDKRYF.

This clone turned up a few times. The V gene is TRBV14, the J gene TRBJ2-7; the match to TRBD1 covers 11 bases. This CDR3 spans 15 amino acids. Germline CDR1 reads SGHDN; CDR2 reads FVKESK. The V gene end was trimmed by 7 bases and the J gene end by 2 bases; junction bases not matched to a gene: 7. Here the CDR3 reads CASKEGQGDTYEQYF. CDR3 DNA sequence: TGTGCCAGCAAGGAGGGACAGGGGGACACCTACGAGCAGTACTTC.

The table lists this clone with a few counts. Other DNA sequences from this sample encode an identical CDR3 as well. This chain links TRBV4-1 with TRBJ1-1; a possible D gene is TRBD1 (5 bases). This CDR3 is built from 14 residues. The V gene lost 4 bases and the J gene lost 0 bases, with 9 bases spanning the gap. CDR1 and CDR2 (germline): MGHRA, YSYEKL. The CDR3 loop reads CASSLTDLNTEAFF. The CDR3 coding sequence is TGCGCCAGCAGCCTGACAGACTTGAACACTGAAGCTTTCTTT.

The genes are TRBV9 and TRBJ2-3, with TRBD2 matching over 9 bases. Germline loops: CDR1 SGDLS, CDR2 YYNGEE. The CDR3 runs to 15 residues. V shed 0 bases, J shed 1 base, and the junction held 0 bases outside the gene matches. Written as DNA, the CDR3 is TGTGCCAGCAGCGTAGGACTAGCGGGCACAGATACGCAGTATTTT. Amino acid sequence: CASSVGLAGTDTQYF.

The sample holds one count of this clone. V usage is TRBV5-1 and J usage is TRBJ2-7, with a weak D call TRBD2 (6 bases). Germline V gene lookup returns CDR1 SGHRS and CDR2 YFSETQ. This CDR3 is 15 amino acids long. V dropped 5 bases and J dropped 1 base, with 16 bases sitting between them. The chain's CDR3 is CASSPEGKGSYEQYF. DNA of the CDR3: TGCGCCAGCAGTCCGGAGGGAAAAGGGTCCTACGAGCAGTACTTC.

The genes are TRBV9 and TRBJ2-1; D is perhaps TRBD2 (6 bases). With 4 bases removed from V and 9 bases from J, the gap between germline ends came to 8 bases. This CDR3 contains 11 residues. The germline CDR1 and CDR2 sequences are SGDLS and YYNGEE. Here the CDR3 reads CASSPGGEQFF. CDR3 in DNA: TGTGCCAGCAGCCCCGGGGGTGAGCAGTTCTTC.

The J gene is TRBJ2-5, the V gene TRBV7-9, with TRBD2 identical over 7 bases. This CDR3 has 14 residues. The germline V gene encodes CDR1 SEHNR and CDR2 FQNEAQ (reference sequence). V lost 5 bases to trimming and J lost 5 bases; unmatched junction nucleotides: 8. CDR3 sequence reads: CASSPWGGVETQYF. In DNA form, the CDR3 reads TGTGCCAGCAGCCCCTGGGGGGGGGTGGAGACCCAGTACTTC.

The chain is built from TRBV2 and TRBJ1-5, with D uncertain. CDR1 is SNHLY, CDR2 FYNNEI, per germline. The CDR3 runs to 15 residues. V lost 6 bases and J 7 bases, leaving 19 bases between the germline ends. CDR3: CASSPGEFTKQPQHF. In DNA, the CDR3 is TGTGCCAGCAGCCCCGGGGAGTTCACGAAGCAGCCCCAGCATTTT.

The chain carries TRBV7-2 and TRBJ1-2; D might be TRBD1 (5 bases). V lost 7 bases to trimming and J lost 8 bases, with 17 bases between them. This CDR3 is 13 amino acids long. Germline CDR1 SGHTA, CDR2 FQGNSA. CDR3 loop: CASTPGWRGGYTF. DNA for the CDR3: TGTGCCAGCACCCCCGGGTGGAGGGGCGGCTACACCTTC.

This clone was recorded only once. The genes are TRBV7-3 and TRBJ2-3; no clear D gene. Between the trimmed V and J ends, which lost 1 base and 0 bases, there was a span of 5 bases. Germline values: CDR1 SGHTA, CDR2 FQGTGA. The CDR3 covers 14 residues. The CDR3 DNA is TGTGCCAGCAGCTTAATGGCTAGCACAGATACGCAGTATTTT. It specifies CASSLMASTDTQYF.

This clone has a handful of counts. V usage is TRBV6-6 and J usage is TRBJ1-5; 7 bases match TRBD1. The germline V gene encodes CDR1 MNHNY and CDR2 SVGAGI (reference sequence). This CDR3 is 14 amino acids long. With V trimmed by 2 bases and J by 2 bases, 0 bases remained unmatched. The CDR3 DNA follows: TGTGCCAGCAGTTACGGACAGGGCAATCAGCCCCAGCATTTT. Translated: CASSYGQGNQPQHF.

This chain uses TRBV27 with TRBJ1-5, with unresolved D. V lost 8 bases and J 5 bases, leaving 4 bases between the germline ends. The CDR3 runs 10 residues. Germline values: CDR1 MNHEY, CDR2 SMNVEV (reference sequence). CDR3 sequence reads: CASCDQPQHF. The CDR3, as DNA: TGTGCCAGCTGCGATCAGCCCCAGCATTTT.

This clone was counted once. V and J are TRBV7-3 and TRBJ2-1; 9 bases are shared with TRBD1. The CDR3 has 15 residues. CDR1 is SGHTA and CDR2 is FQGTGA in the germline V gene. The V and J ends lost 6 bases and 8 bases, in that order; junction bases with no gene match: 11. The CDR3 loop reads CASSQGGQGIYEQFF. The CDR3 DNA is TGTGCCAGCAGTCAAGGTGGACAGGGGATCTATGAGCAGTTCTTC. Complete variable domain (other parts from reference TRBV7-3 and TRBJ2-1): GAGVSQTPSNKVTEKGKYVELRCDPISGHTALYWYRQSLGQGPEFLIYFQGTGAADDSGLPNDRFFAVRPEGSVSTLKIQRTERGDSAVYLCASSQGGQGIYEQFFGPGTRLTVL.

The rearrangement links TRBV6-1 to TRBJ2-1, with 7 bases identical to TRBD2. There are 15 residues in the CDR3. Losses at the gene ends were 3 bases for V and 6 bases for J; bases not matched to a gene: 8. The germline V gene has CDR1 MNHNS and CDR2 SASEGT. In DNA, the CDR3 is TGTGCCAGCAGTGACCCCCCTAGCGGCGTCAATGAGCAGTTCTTC. Protein sequence: CASSDPPSGVNEQFF.

The gene calls are TRBV5-1 and TRBJ2-3, with 9 bases matching TRBD1. Germline V CDR1 and CDR2: SGHRS, YFSETQ. The CDR3 contains 16 residues. Trimming at V came to 4 bases and at J to 1 base, leaving 7 bases not matched to a gene. In nucleotides, the CDR3 is TGCGCCAGCAGCCCGGGGGACAGGGTGGGCACAGATACGCAGTATTTT. Protein product: CASSPGDRVGTDTQYF. Full variable domain (outside the CDR3, taken from reference TRBV5-1 and TRBJ2-3): KAGVTQTPRYLIKTRGQQVTLSCSPISGHRSVSWYQQTPGQGLQFLFEYFSETQRNKGNFPGRFSGRQFSNSRSEMNVSTLELGDSALYLCASSPGDRVGTDTQYFGPGTRLTVL.